This is a list of T cell receptor beta chains from one sample in a study of CD8 T cells in Susac syndrome. TCRdb re-derived calls from the immunoSEQ multiplex PCR reads in MiXCR, one entry per CDR3 protein. The repertoire holds approximately 150,000 distinct CDR3 sequences, with 90% to 97% as singletons. The sample comprised CD4+ T cells from PBMCs. Receptor source: a human donor with Susac syndrome. The CDR3 runs from the conserved cysteine through the conserved F or W. Fields, in order: CDR3 length, J gene, V gene, CDR3 protein.

len: 14; j_gene: TRBJ2-7; v_gene: TRBV5-1; CDR3aa: CASSTGTSVYEQYF
len: 15; j_gene: TRBJ2-3; v_gene: TRBV5-1; CDR3aa: CASSYTITSTDTQYF
len: 12; j_gene: TRBJ2-2; v_gene: TRBV12-3/TRBV12-4; CDR3aa: CATKQGAGELFF
len: 14; j_gene: TRBJ2-1; v_gene: TRBV12-3/TRBV12-4; CDR3aa: CASSKTGSYNEQFF
len: 16; j_gene: TRBJ1-5; v_gene: TRBV27; CDR3aa: CASSLWTGRGNQPQHF
len: 11; j_gene: TRBJ2-1; v_gene: TRBV7-8; CDR3aa: CASRNYNEQFF
len: 13; j_gene: TRBJ2-7; v_gene: TRBV29-1; CDR3aa: CSVAGETSYEQYF
len: 12; j_gene: TRBJ2-5; v_gene: TRBV27; CDR3aa: CASRRGRETQYF
len: 15; j_gene: TRBJ2-3; v_gene: TRBV4-2; CDR3aa: CASSQEGVQGDTQYF
len: 16; j_gene: TRBJ2-7; v_gene: TRBV4-1; CDR3aa: CASSQTPFSGTYEQYF
len: 12; j_gene: TRBJ2-7; v_gene: TRBV5-1; CDR3aa: CASSSPGHPTNF
len: 16; j_gene: TRBJ2-3; v_gene: TRBV24-1; CDR3aa: CATSDPGTGVTDTQYF
len: 13; j_gene: TRBJ2-2; v_gene: TRBV3-1; CDR3aa: CASSQDHTGELFF
len: 13; j_gene: TRBJ1-2; v_gene: TRBV10-2; CDR3aa: CASSPSGEYGYTF
len: 15; j_gene: TRBJ1-1; v_gene: TRBV18; CDR3aa: CASSYVGQMNTEAFF
len: 14; j_gene: TRBJ2-5; v_gene: TRBV15; CDR3aa: CATSRREVRRTQYF
len: 12; j_gene: TRBJ1-1; v_gene: TRBV29-1; CDR3aa: CSVGSPSTEAFF
len: 15; j_gene: TRBJ2-3; v_gene: TRBV20-1; CDR3aa: CSANPLAGSTDTQYF
len: 13; j_gene: TRBJ2-3; v_gene: TRBV29-1; CDR3aa: CSVMNRGSGRWYF
len: 14; j_gene: TRBJ1-1; v_gene: TRBV11-2; CDR3aa: CASSLDPIGAEAFF
len: 13; j_gene: TRBJ1-5; v_gene: TRBV6-6; CDR3aa: CASGQGAGQPQHF
len: 14; j_gene: TRBJ2-3; v_gene: TRBV2; CDR3aa: CASIKGGSVDTQYF